The entry that follows covers one T cell receptor beta chain sequence. The sample is drawn from a study of radiation and T cells in renal cell carcinoma. Time point defined: blood 4 weeks post-SBRT, at nephrectomy. Treatment defined: 15 Gy SBRT to primary tumor, nephrectomy 4 weeks later. Method: immunoSEQ multiplex PCR; TCRdb's copy keeps in-frame clones and lacks some. The data show 120,000 to 150,000 clones, less than 90% seen once. V shed 4 bases, J shed 8 bases, and the junction held 11 bases outside the gene matches. Germline V gene sequence: CDR1 MDHEN, CDR2 SYDVKM. The CDR3 is 15 residues long.

This sequence joins TRBV28 and TRBJ1-2, with TRBD1 matching 9 bases. The receptor's source is a woman aged 45 to 65 with renal cell carcinoma. Sequencing used blood, obtained from a patient whose treatment included radiotherapy and nephrectomy. CDR3 in DNA: TGTGCCAGCAGTTCGGGACAGGGCATTCTCGGAGGCTACACCTTC. It translates to CASSSGQGILGGYTF.